The 25 T cell receptor beta chains presented below share a single source sample, sequenced in a study of shared clonotypes between healthy human individuals. Repertoires were generated with immunoSEQ multiplex PCR, while TCRdb's copy carries only in-frame clones and drops some. Of 1 million to 1.3 million clones listed, 75% to 80% were seen once; the top ten hold under 0.8%. Material for sequencing was memory CD4+ T cells from PBMCs. The subset is: CD45RA-negative fraction. These receptors originate from a man aged 18 to 29 in good health. Some clones in this sample may be carry-over from other donors' samples.

This clone has only one observation. The genes are TRBV10-3 and TRBJ2-1, with TRBD2 matching over 11 bases. Germline CDR1 and CDR2: ENHRY and SYGVKD. The CDR3 covers 15 residues. Trimming took 6 bases from V and 4 from J; bases not matched to a gene: 5. The DNA of the CDR3 is TGTGCCATCAGCCCGACTAGCGGGGTTTACAATGAGCAGTTCTTC. Translation: CAISPTSGVYNEQFF.

The rearrangement joins TRBV18 to TRBJ2-3; 7 bases match TRBD2. Germline V gives CDR1 KGHSH, CDR2 LQKENI. The CDR3 extends over 14 amino acids. The trim removed 9 bases at V and 4 bases at J, leaving 10 bases unmatched. CDR3 loop: CASLERDPADTQYF. The CDR3 DNA sequence: TGTGCCAGTTTAGAGCGGGACCCGGCAGATACGCAGTATTTT.

With respect to this clone: Other DNA sequences of this sample code for an identical CDR3. CDR3 in amino acids: CASSLGGAGYTF. CDR3 bases: TGTGCCAGCAGTTTGGGGGGGGCTGGCTACACCTTC. V and J are TRBV28 and TRBJ1-2; D may be TRBD1 (6 bases). V was shortened by 3 bases and J by 7 bases, with 9 bases between the two germline ends. The CDR3 is 12 amino acids. Looked up from germline, CDR1 is MDHEN and CDR2 is SYDVKM.

Here the CDR3 DNA reads TGTGCCAGCAGCGAGGGAAAGGGAAGTCTGTACTTC. This encodes CASSEGKGSLYF. This chain uses TRBV9 with TRBJ2-7; D gene uncertain. Germline V CDR1 and CDR2: SGDLS, YYNGEE. V lost 3 bases and J 12 bases, leaving 16 bases between the germline ends. The CDR3 loop spans 12 amino acids.

CDR3 residues: CATAQGGTSGASLYQETQYF. CDR3 bases: TGTGCCACCGCGCAAGGGGGGACTAGCGGAGCCTCTTTGTACCAAGAGACCCAGTACTTC. The chain links TRBV7-6 to TRBJ2-5; 11 nucleotides match TRBD2. The CDR3 consists of 20 residues. Germline V CDR1 and CDR2: SGHVS, FNYEAQ. Unmatched junction bases numbered 22, after V lost 10 bases and J lost 0 bases.

The chain joins TRBV5-1 to TRBJ2-7; D not certain. CDR1 is SGHRS, CDR2 YFSETQ, per germline. This CDR3 has 13 residues. Trimming pared 4 bases from V and 4 bases from J, leaving 12 bases between. The CDR3 bases are TGCGCCAGCAGCGTCCGGGCCTCATACGAGCAGTACTTC. It translates to CASSVRASYEQYF. Drawing the rest from reference TRBV5-1 and TRBJ2-7, the complete variable domain is KAGVTQTPRYLIKTRGQQVTLSCSPISGHRSVSWYQQTPGQGLQFLFEYFSETQRNKGNFPGRFSGRQFSNSRSEMNVSTLELGDSALYLCASSVRASYEQYFGPGTRLTVT.

In nucleotides, the CDR3 is TGTGCCAGCATTAAAGGGGGCCGGTATGGCTACACCTTC. This codes for CASIKGGRYGYTF. The genes are TRBV28 and TRBJ1-2; the match to TRBD1 covers 7 bases. V was clipped by 7 bases and J by 5 bases; unmatched bases: 7. This CDR3 region has 13 residues. CDR1 and CDR2 (germline): MDHEN, SYDVKM.

The chain has TRBV7-9 and TRBJ2-7; D is possibly TRBD1 (6 bases). This CDR3 is 13 amino acids long. Germline assignment: CDR1 SEHNR and CDR2 FQNEAQ (reference sequence). V was trimmed by 3 bases and J by 9 bases, leaving 15 bases between them. The CDR3 is CASSLSGTSAQYF. For the CDR3, the DNA is TGTGCCAGCAGCTTGTCCGGGACAAGCGCGCAGTACTTC.

As DNA, the CDR3 is TGCGCCAGCAGCTTCGGACCGTACCAAGAGACCCAGTACTTC. Amino acid sequence: CASSFGPYQETQYF. The rearrangement uses TRBV5-1 and TRBJ2-5; no firm D call. CDR3 length: 14 residues. Germline V CDR1 and CDR2: SGHRS, YFSETQ. Trimming left V 2 bases short and J 0 bases short, with 8 bases between.

The V gene is TRBV27, the J gene TRBJ1-5; 9 bases match TRBD1. V lost 6 bases and J lost 6; bases outside the gene matches: 12. The CDR3 sequence is 16 residues long. CDR1 is MNHEY and CDR2 is SMNVEV in the germline V gene (reference sequence). The CDR3 here is CASSPSDRGASQPQHF. Here the CDR3 DNA reads TGTGCCAGCAGCCCTAGCGACAGGGGGGCGTCTCAGCCCCAGCATTTT.

Written as DNA, the CDR3 is TGTGCCAGCAGTTCCCTCCCTAGCGGGAGAGTTGAGACCCAGTACTTC. The encoded protein is CASSSLPSGRVETQYF. The J gene is TRBJ2-5, the V gene TRBV28; 10 bases align to TRBD2. Germline lookup yields CDR1 MDHEN and CDR2 SYDVKM. The J segment lost 5 bases and the V segment lost 4 bases, leaving 10 bases of the junction unmatched. This CDR3 is 16 amino acids long.

As to this clone: This may be a read error: a much more frequent sequence differs by one nucleotide. The same CDR3 also results from other DNA sequences found in this sample. J is TRBJ2-2 and V is TRBV30, with D maybe TRBD2 (6 bases). Germline CDR1 is GTSNPN and CDR2 is SVGIG (reference sequence). This CDR3 has 17 amino acids. The CDR3 DNA is TGTGCCGGTCGGGGACTGGCCGAACTCTCCAACACCGGGGAGTTGTTTTTT. Its protein product is CAGRGLAELSNTGELFF.

The gene calls are TRBV4-1 and TRBJ2-3; perhaps D is TRBD1 or TRBD2 (5 bases each). This CDR3 is built from 17 residues. Germline CDR1 is MGHRA and CDR2 is YSYEKL. V lost 0 bases and J 1 base, leaving 14 bases between the germline ends. CDR3: CASSQDLTGRGTDTQYF. The DNA for the CDR3 is TGCGCCAGCAGCCAAGATCTAACGGGACGGGGCACAGATACGCAGTATTTT.

This chain connects TRBV4-1 to TRBJ1-3; no clear D gene. CDR3 length: 15 amino acids. Looked up from germline, CDR1 is MGHRA and CDR2 is YSYEKL. V was pared by 1 base and J by 4 bases, with 11 bases between. This chain's CDR3 is CASSQVLVSGNTIYF. The DNA of the CDR3 is TGCGCCAGCAGCCAAGTGTTAGTATCGGGAAACACCATATATTTT.

This rearrangement joins TRBV2 to TRBJ2-7, with 13 positions matching TRBD2. V lost 4 bases to trimming and J lost 6 bases; unmatched junction nucleotides: 6. The CDR3 extends over 15 amino acids. Germline lookup yields CDR1 SNHLY and CDR2 FYNNEI. The CDR3 DNA reads as TGTGCCAGCAGTGGGGAGTGGACTAGCGGGAGCGAGCAGTACTTC. Translated, it gives CASSGEWTSGSEQYF.

This rearrangement joins TRBV27 to TRBJ1-3, with 8 bases aligning to TRBD1. Per germline, CDR1 MNHEY and CDR2 SMNVEV (reference sequence). J lost 0 bases, V lost 2 bases, and 9 bases had no gene match. The CDR3 is 18 amino acids. CDR3 amino acids: CASSLRWGRGLSGNTIYF. The CDR3 DNA follows: TGTGCCAGCAGTTTACGATGGGGCAGGGGGCTCTCTGGAAACACCATATATTTT.

Note on this clone: Within the sample, other DNA sequences also encode this same CDR3. The rearrangement links TRBV5-1 to TRBJ2-2; D gene ambiguous. Germline CDR1 SGHRS, CDR2 YFSETQ. CDR3 size: 14 residues. The V end lost 0 bases, the J end lost 2 bases, and 5 bases lay between the germline ends. CDR3 region: CASSLVTNTGELFF. The DNA for the CDR3 is TGCGCCAGCAGCTTGGTCACTAACACCGGGGAGCTGTTTTTT.

A single count supports this clone. The V and J genes are TRBV5-1 and TRBJ2-3, with D tentatively TRBD2 (7 bases). The V end lost 1 base, the J end lost 0 bases, and 12 bases lay between the germline ends. The CDR3 length is 16 residues. CDR1 is SGHRS, CDR2 YFSETQ, per germline. CDR3: CASSLFGGQSTDTQYF. The CDR3 DNA is TGCGCCAGCAGCTTGTTCGGGGGGCAAAGCACAGATACGCAGTATTTT.

The chain recombines TRBV11-2 with TRBJ1-3, with 11 bases lining up with TRBD1. The CDR3 contains 18 residues. CDR1 and CDR2 (germline): SGHAT, FQNNGV. V lost 7 bases and J lost 1; bases outside the gene matches: 12. The chain's CDR3 is CASTRTGGALGSGNTIYF. As DNA, the CDR3 is TGTGCCAGCACTCGGACAGGGGGCGCGTTAGGTTCTGGAAACACCATATATTTT.

About this clone itself: This may be a read error, as it is one base from a much larger clone. This sequence joins TRBV10-1 and TRBJ2-5; 8 bases line up with TRBD1. CDR3 length equals 13 residues. The J segment lost 4 bases and the V segment lost 6 bases, leaving 4 bases of the junction unmatched. From germline, CDR1 is WNHNN and CDR2 SYGVQD (reference sequence). The CDR3 DNA follows: TGCGCCAGCAGCGAGACAGGGGCAGAGACCCAGTACTTC. It translates to CASSETGAETQYF.

This clone was seen only once. The CDR3 region has the DNA TGTGCCAGCAGCCCCCCTAAGGGTCGGGTTGACACTGAAGCTTTCTTT. Protein sequence: CASSPPKGRVDTEAFF. The chain has TRBV5-4 and TRBJ1-1, with no clear D. V lost 4 bases and J lost 3, with 19 bases in between. The germline gives CDR1 SGHNT, CDR2 YYREEE (reference sequence). There are 16 residues in the CDR3.

The CDR3 DNA reads as TGTGCCAGCTCACCGGGGGCGGGAGCAACGTACGAGCAGTACTTC. Translating it yields CASSPGAGATYEQYF. The chain uses TRBV18 and TRBJ2-7, with a possible D match to TRBD2 (7 bases). CDR3 length equals 15 residues. Trimming cost V 3 bases and J 4 bases, with 16 bases left between them. Germline lookup yields CDR1 KGHSH and CDR2 LQKENI.

This chain joins TRBV5-1 and TRBJ2-7; 9 bases map to TRBD2. V trimming: 3 bases; J trimming: 3 bases; junction bases outside the gene matches: 7. This CDR3 has 15 residues. Germline loops: CDR1 SGHRS, CDR2 YFSETQ. The CDR3 region is CASSYTGLASYEQYF. The CDR3 nucleotides read TGCGCCAGCAGCTATACGGGACTAGCAAGCTACGAGCAGTACTTC.

DNA for the CDR3: TGCGCCAGCAGCTTGGGACTAGCGGGAGGCGTGGACGAGCAGTACTTC. This encodes CASSLGLAGGVDEQYF. J is TRBJ2-7 and V is TRBV5-1; 13 bases line up with TRBD2. This CDR3 contains 16 residues. Germline-derived CDR1 and CDR2 are SGHRS and YFSETQ. V trimming: 0 bases; J trimming: 5 bases; junction bases outside the gene matches: 5.

V and J are TRBV20-1 and TRBJ2-1; a weak D match, TRBD1 (5 bases). The CDR3 covers 11 residues. Trimming pared 4 bases from V and 6 bases from J, leaving 7 bases between. CDR1 is DFQATT, CDR2 SNEGSKA, per germline (reference sequence). CDR3 loop: CSAKQVNEQFF. DNA of the CDR3: TGCAGTGCTAAACAGGTCAATGAGCAGTTCTTC.